Listed here are 18 T cell receptor beta chains from one sample, sequenced in a study of cytomegalovirus exposure and HLA in healthy donors. The method was immunoSEQ multiplex PCR; TCRdb's version includes in-frame clones alone and lacks a portion of them. The table records 200,000 to 250,000 clones, around 87% of them present only once. The sample was PBMCs. The receptors here all came from a woman aged 18-29 years in good health and CMV-seropositive.

The chain uses TRBV4-2 and TRBJ2-1, with TRBD2 matching over 12 bases. This CDR3 has 16 residues. V gave up 1 base and J gave up 8 bases; unmatched junction bases: 6. Per germline, CDR1 LGHNA and CDR2 YNFKEQ. CDR3 loop: CASSQGTLAGGDEQFF. The CDR3 DNA follows: TGTGCCAGCAGCCAAGGAACACTAGCGGGGGGTGATGAGCAGTTCTTC.

The gene calls are TRBV4-1 and TRBJ1-5; a possible D gene is TRBD1 (6 bases). Trimming cost V 3 bases and J 0 bases, with 15 bases left between them. CDR1 is MGHRA, CDR2 YSYEKL, per germline. The CDR3 totals 17 residues. CDR3 sequence reads: CASSHPLQGSSNQPQHF. DNA of the CDR3: TGCGCCAGCAGCCATCCACTACAGGGTAGTAGCAATCAGCCCCAGCATTTT.

V is TRBV28 and J is TRBJ1-2, with D perhaps matching TRBD1 (6 bases). CDR1 and CDR2 (germline): MDHEN, SYDVKM. The CDR3 runs to 12 residues. Trimming stripped 5 bases from V and 7 bases from J, with 11 bases between. In nucleotides, the CDR3 is TGTGCCAGCAGTCCTACAGGGTCTGGCTACACCTTC. Amino acid sequence: CASSPTGSGYTF.

There are a few counts of this clone. The chain links TRBV12-5 to TRBJ2-7; D may be TRBD2 (7 bases). The CDR3 is 15 amino acids. V was trimmed by 0 bases and J by 4 bases, leaving 13 bases between them. The germline V gene encodes CDR1 LGHNT and CDR2 FRNRAP. The CDR3 is CASGLVRGGAYEQYF. CDR3 nucleotide sequence: TGTGCTAGTGGTTTGGTACGCGGGGGCGCGTACGAGCAGTACTTC. Using reference TRBV12-5 and TRBJ2-7 for the parts outside the CDR3, the full variable domain is DARVTQTPRHKVTEMGQEVTMRCQPILGHNTVFWYRQTMMQGLELLAYFRNRAPLDDSGMPKDRFSAEMPDATLATLKIQPSEPRDSAVYFCASGLVRGGAYEQYFGPGTRLTVT.

This clone has only one observation. A read error may produce the germline difference seen at one junction end. This chain connects TRBV19 to TRBJ2-5; a possible D gene is TRBD2 (6 bases). Germline values: CDR1 LNHDA, CDR2 SQIVND (reference sequence). CDR3 size: 16 residues. CDR3 bases: TGTGCCAGTACCCCAGGAGCGGCGGGACGGCAAGGGACCCAGTACTTC. Translation: CASTPGAAGRQGTQYF. Together with reference TRBV19 and TRBJ2-5, the CDR3 gives the full variable domain: DGGITQSPKYLFRKEGQNVTLSCEQNLNHDAMYWYRQDPGQGLRLIYYSQIVNDFQKGDIAEGYSVSREKKESFPLTVTSAQKNPTAFYLCASTPGAAGRQGTQYFGPGTRLLVL.

This clone was observed a handful of times. The chain uses TRBV2 and TRBJ1-2, with 7 bases that match TRBD1. The germline CDR1 and CDR2 sequences are SNHLY and FYNNEI. After removal of 2 bases from V and 7 bases from J, the junction contained 13 bases not matched to a gene. The CDR3 is 16 amino acids. The CDR3: CASSELRQGVLFGYTF. The CDR3 DNA reads TGTGCCAGCAGTGAACTCCGCCAGGGGGTCTTGTTTGGCTACACCTTC. Combining the CDR3 with reference TRBV2 and TRBJ1-2 gives the whole variable domain EPEVTQTPSHQVTQMGQEVILRCVPISNHLYFYWYRQILGQKVEFLVSFYNNEISEKSEIFDDQFSVERPDGSNFTLKIRSTKLEDSAMYFCASSELRQGVLFGYTFGSGTRLTVV.

The chain has TRBV6-1 and TRBJ1-1; possibly TRBD1 for D (6 bases). Looked up from germline, CDR1 is MNHNS and CDR2 is SASEGT. V lost 8 bases and J 1 base, leaving 14 bases between the germline ends. CDR3 length: 14 amino acids. CDR3 protein: CASWKGGANTEAFF. The CDR3 DNA reads TGTGCCAGCTGGAAGGGGGGGGCGAACACTGAAGCTTTCTTT.

The chain links TRBV7-9 to TRBJ1-2; 7 positions agree with TRBD1. The germline V gene has CDR1 SEHNR and CDR2 FQNEAQ (reference sequence). The CDR3 is 16 residues long. The J segment lost 0 bases and the V segment lost 1 base, leaving 5 bases of the junction unmatched. The CDR3 protein is CASSLVGTEANYGYTF. DNA for the CDR3: TGTGCCAGCAGCTTAGTGGGGACAGAAGCTAACTATGGCTACACCTTC.

The chain carries TRBV28 and TRBJ1-2, with no clear D. Trimming took off 5 bases at V and 4 bases at J, with 14 bases between the two ends. The CDR3 runs 14 residues. Germline values: CDR1 MDHEN, CDR2 SYDVKM. The CDR3 loop reads CASSEESPPYGYTF. CDR3 DNA: TGTGCCAGCAGTGAAGAAAGCCCTCCCTATGGCTACACCTTC.

V usage is TRBV11-2 and J usage is TRBJ1-2; D unclear. This CDR3 contains 16 residues. Deletions cut 1 base from V and 4 bases from J, with 16 bases between. Germline CDR1 and CDR2: SGHAT and FQNNGV. The DNA for the CDR3 is TGTGCCAGCAGCTTAGTGGGATCGCCCGGAGGCTATGGCTACACCTTC. Its translation: CASSLVGSPGGYGYTF.

The DNA for the CDR3 is TGTGCCAGCAGCCCCCCCGGGACAGGCGCCCCGAGATTGTTTTTT. This sequence encodes CASSPPGTGAPRLFF. The rearrangement uses TRBV9 and TRBJ1-4; 8 bases fit TRBD1. In germline, CDR1 is SGDLS, CDR2 YYNGEE. The junction had 17 bases not matched to a gene; V was cut back by 4 bases and J by 15 bases. This CDR3 is built from 15 residues. Full variable domain (rest looked up from reference TRBV9 and TRBJ1-4): DSGVTQTPKHLITATGQRVTLRCSPRSGDLSVYWYQQSLDQGLQFLIQYYNGEERAKGNILERFSAQQFPDLHSELNLSSLELGDSALYFCASSPPGTGAPRLFFGSGTQLSVL.

CDR3 sequence (DNA): TGTGCCAGCAGTCTCCGGGTACCTAATCAGCCCCAGCATTTT. Amino acids: CASSLRVPNQPQHF. This chain uses TRBV27 with TRBJ1-5; D is uncertain. V lost 5 bases and J 4 bases, leaving 12 bases between the germline ends. This CDR3 is 14 amino acids long. Germline V gene lookup returns CDR1 MNHEY and CDR2 SMNVEV (reference sequence).

CDR3 protein: CASSVGLAGDEQYF. CDR3 DNA sequence: TGTGCCAGCAGCGTCGGACTAGCGGGAGACGAGCAGTACTTC. J is TRBJ2-7 and V is TRBV9, with 13 bases that match TRBD2. Germline V CDR1 and CDR2: SGDLS, YYNGEE. Trimming removed 2 bases from V and 5 bases from J; junction bases left unmatched: 1. The CDR3 length is 14 residues.

V gene TRBV5-1 combines with J gene TRBJ2-5; D is undetermined. The CDR3 is 12 residues long. Per the germline V gene, CDR1 is SGHRS and CDR2 is YFSETQ. V was cut by 1 base and J by 5 bases, with 6 bases left in between. CDR3 amino acids: CASSLPGETQYF. The CDR3 nucleotides read TGCGCCAGCAGCTTGCCCGGGGAGACCCAGTACTTC.

This chain connects TRBV28 to TRBJ2-3; 8 bases are a match to TRBD2. Germline CDR1 and CDR2: MDHEN and SYDVKM. With V trimmed by 4 bases and J by 2 bases, 5 bases remained unmatched. The CDR3 has 15 residues. CDR3 DNA: TGTGCCAGCAGTTCCAGCGGGAGATCCACAGATACGCAGTATTTT. It translates to CASSSSGRSTDTQYF.

This chain uses TRBV27 with TRBJ1-1; D may be TRBD1 (6 bases). Trimming cost V 6 bases and J 4 bases, with 15 bases left between them. The CDR3 sequence is 14 residues long. Germline V gives CDR1 MNHEY, CDR2 SMNVEV (reference sequence). CDR3 region: CASSRRGGATEAFF. CDR3 nucleotide sequence: TGTGCCAGCAGCCGTAGAGGGGGGGCCACTGAAGCTTTCTTT.

The chain joins TRBV5-4 to TRBJ1-5, with a tentative D call TRBD1 (5 bases). The CDR3 contains 15 residues. Germline CDR1 SGHNT, CDR2 YYREEE (reference sequence). The germline V and J ends were trimmed by 1 base and 3 bases, with 11 bases remaining between them. The chain's CDR3 is CASSLRGVLNQPQHF. CDR3 in DNA: TGTGCCAGCAGCTTGCGGGGGGTGCTCAATCAGCCCCAGCATTTT.

This clone was observed a few times. V usage is TRBV5-1 and J usage is TRBJ2-7, with TRBD1 as a possible D gene (7 bases). CDR3 length: 14 amino acids. The ends were cut back, 0 bases at V and 6 bases at J, with 13 bases in the middle. Germline V CDR1 and CDR2: SGHRS, YFSETQ. The CDR3 loop reads CASSLDYRGGEQYF. CDR3 DNA: TGCGCCAGCAGCTTGGACTACAGGGGAGGCGAGCAGTACTTC.